A selection of T cell receptor beta chains follows, all from one sample in a study of control samples from healthy donors and cancer patients. Here immunoSEQ multiplex PCR was the method, and the copy in TCRdb shows in-frame clones only, minus some. Among some 150,000 clones listed, about nine tenths were seen once. The sequencing sample was made of blood. The receptor source for this set is a man aged 25-40 years in good health. Each CDR3 is given with its conserved first and last residue. D genes are given only for firm matches. Size is stated for part of the rows, as once, few or many counts, or as a class when the clone is expanded.

d_call: NA; j_call: TRBJ2-3; v_call: TRBV27; clone_size: few; cdr3_nt: TGTGCCAGTTACCAAGCGGCCACAGATACGCAGTATTTT; cdr3_aa: CASYQAATDTQYF
d_call: NA; j_call: TRBJ2-3; v_call: TRBV7-3; clone_size: NA; cdr3_nt: TGTGCCAGCAGCAAGCAGGGTTCAGATACGCAGTATTTT; cdr3_aa: CASSKQGSDTQYF
d_call: TRBD2; j_call: TRBJ2-2; v_call: TRBV4-3; clone_size: NA; cdr3_nt: TGCGCCAGCAGCCAAGATATCGCGAGCGGGAGGCCTGCCGGGGAGCTGTTTTTT; cdr3_aa: CASSQDIASGRPAGELFF
d_call: NA; j_call: TRBJ2-1; v_call: TRBV6-5; clone_size: NA; cdr3_nt: TGTGCCAGCAGTTTCTCGGGTCGAAATGAGCAGTTCTTC; cdr3_aa: CASSFSGRNEQFF
d_call: NA; j_call: TRBJ2-7; v_call: TRBV27; clone_size: NA; cdr3_nt: TGTGCCAGCAGTCCCACAGTCCGGAGCTCCTACGAGCAGTACTTC; cdr3_aa: CASSPTVRSSYEQYF
d_call: NA; j_call: TRBJ2-7; v_call: TRBV2; clone_size: NA; cdr3_nt: TGTGCCAGCAGTGAAGTCCGGGTAAGCTCCTACGAGCAGTACTTC; cdr3_aa: CASSEVRVSSYEQYF
d_call: NA; j_call: TRBJ2-6; v_call: TRBV30; clone_size: NA; cdr3_nt: TGTGCCTCGGAGAGGGGGGCCAACGTCCTGACTTTC; cdr3_aa: CASERGANVLTF
d_call: TRBD2; j_call: TRBJ2-1; v_call: TRBV19; clone_size: NA; cdr3_nt: TGTGCCAGTAGTATCCCGCGGGGGAGGGCTTACAATGAGCAGTTCTTC; cdr3_aa: CASSIPRGRAYNEQFF
d_call: NA; j_call: TRBJ1-2; v_call: TRBV12-3/TRBV12-4; clone_size: once; cdr3_nt: TGTGCCAGCAGTTTCTCTTTGGTCTACACCTTC; cdr3_aa: CASSFSLVYTF
d_call: NA; j_call: TRBJ2-2; v_call: TRBV27; clone_size: NA; cdr3_nt: TGTGCCAGCTCTTGGGGTACGACAGAATCGAACACCGGGGAGCTGTTTTTT; cdr3_aa: CASSWGTTESNTGELFF
d_call: TRBD2; j_call: TRBJ2-3; v_call: TRBV7-2; clone_size: NA; cdr3_nt: TGTGCCAGCAGCTGGAGTTGGCTAGCGGGAGATACGCAGTATTTT; cdr3_aa: CASSWSWLAGDTQYF
d_call: NA; j_call: TRBJ2-2; v_call: TRBV12-3/TRBV12-4; clone_size: NA; cdr3_nt: TGTGCCAGCGCCATCGGCGGGGAGCTGTTTTTT; cdr3_aa: CASAIGGELFF
d_call: TRBD2; j_call: TRBJ2-5; v_call: TRBV6-2/TRBV6-3; clone_size: NA; cdr3_nt: TGTGCCAGCAGTTACTCCTCCGGGAGCGGGGGCCAAGAGACCCAGTACTTC; cdr3_aa: CASSYSSGSGGQETQYF
d_call: NA; j_call: TRBJ2-3; v_call: TRBV9; clone_size: NA; cdr3_nt: TGTGCCAGCAGCGTAGACACATGGGGGGATACGCAGTATTTT; cdr3_aa: CASSVDTWGDTQYF
d_call: TRBD1; j_call: TRBJ1-6; v_call: TRBV14; clone_size: NA; cdr3_nt: TGTGCCAGCAGCCGGGGACAGGGAACCTCACCCCTCCACTTT; cdr3_aa: CASSRGQGTSPLHF
d_call: NA; j_call: TRBJ1-1; v_call: TRBV2; clone_size: NA; cdr3_nt: TGTGCCAGCAGAAAATGGAGGGAGGACACTGAAGCTTTCTTT; cdr3_aa: CASRKWREDTEAFF
d_call: NA; j_call: TRBJ2-1; v_call: TRBV30; clone_size: NA; cdr3_nt: TGTGCCTGGAGTGTAGGTCCTGAGGGGACTCCCTACAATGAGCAGTTCTTC; cdr3_aa: CAWSVGPEGTPYNEQFF
d_call: NA; j_call: TRBJ1-6; v_call: TRBV2; clone_size: NA; cdr3_nt: TGTGCCAGCAGTGAAATGTATGGGGATTCACCCCTCCACTTT; cdr3_aa: CASSEMYGDSPLHF
d_call: TRBD1; j_call: TRBJ1-6; v_call: TRBV30; clone_size: NA; cdr3_nt: TGTGCCTGGAACCGCGACAGGGGCGATTCACCCCTCCACTTT; cdr3_aa: CAWNRDRGDSPLHF
d_call: TRBD1; j_call: TRBJ1-2; v_call: TRBV10-3; clone_size: NA; cdr3_nt: TGTGCCATCAGTGCAACCGACAGGGGAAACTATGGCTACACCTTC; cdr3_aa: CAISATDRGNYGYTF
d_call: NA; j_call: TRBJ1-1; v_call: TRBV5-1; clone_size: few; cdr3_nt: TGCGCCAGCAGCCTTACAGGCTATGAAGCTTTCTTT; cdr3_aa: CASSLTGYEAFF
d_call: NA; j_call: TRBJ1-1; v_call: TRBV19; clone_size: NA; cdr3_nt: TGTGCCAGTAGCGTCTGGAACATGAACACTGAAGCTTTCTTT; cdr3_aa: CASSVWNMNTEAFF
d_call: NA; j_call: TRBJ1-3; v_call: TRBV24-1; clone_size: NA; cdr3_nt: TGTGCCACCAGTGATTTAGAAGACTCTGGAAACACCATATATTTT; cdr3_aa: CATSDLEDSGNTIYF
d_call: NA; j_call: TRBJ2-3; v_call: TRBV29-1; clone_size: NA; cdr3_nt: TGCAGCGTTGAAGGGCCGATAAGCACAGATACGCAGTATTTT; cdr3_aa: CSVEGPISTDTQYF
d_call: TRBD1; j_call: TRBJ1-6; v_call: TRBV6-1; clone_size: once; cdr3_nt: TGTGCCAGCAGTGAAGTGGGACAGAATTCACCCCTCCACTTT; cdr3_aa: CASSEVGQNSPLHF